This is a list of T cell receptor beta chains from one sample in a study of cytomegalovirus exposure and HLA in healthy donors. TCRdb's copy holds only in-frame clones and misses some; the assay was immunoSEQ multiplex PCR. The sample shows 350,000 or so clones, 75% to 90% of them seen only once. Sequenced sample: PBMCs. All receptors come from a woman aged 18-29 years in good health and CMV-seronegative. Each CDR3 is given with its conserved first and last residue. A D gene is named only where the DNA matches it firmly. For some rows the clone size is stated as once, few or many, or as a class when expanded; others skip it.

size	V	J	D	DNA	CDR3
once	TRBV19	TRBJ2-2	TRBD2	TGTGCCAGTACCAAAGGCACTAGCGATGGGGAGCTGTTTTTT	CASTKGTSDGELFF
once	TRBV7-9	TRBJ2-1	TRBD2	TGTGCCAGCCCCCAGGAGAGCGGGAGAGGGGGCTCCTACAATGAGCAGTTCTTC	CASPQESGRGGSYNEQFF
.	TRBV6-5	TRBJ1-2	TRBD1	TGTGCCAGCAGTCGGACAGGGGATACCTATGGCTACACCTTC	CASSRTGDTYGYTF
.	TRBV10-3	TRBJ1-5	.	TGTGCCATCAGTGAGTCCAGGGGTAGCAATCAGCCCCAGCATTTT	CAISESRGSNQPQHF
once	TRBV7-9	TRBJ1-3	TRBD1	TGTGCCAGCAGTCGACAGGGGGCGGCAGGAAACACCATATATTTT	CASSRQGAAGNTIYF
.	TRBV19	TRBJ1-2	TRBD1	TGTGCCAGTCTCGACAGGGGCGACTATGGCTACACCTTC	CASLDRGDYGYTF
.	TRBV27	TRBJ2-1	.	TGTGCCAGCAGTCTACTGGGAGTCTCCTACAATGAGCAGTTCTTC	CASSLLGVSYNEQFF
.	TRBV7-2	TRBJ2-1	.	TGTGCCAGCAGCTCCCAGGAGGGGGCGGGAAATGAGCAGTTCTTC	CASSSQEGAGNEQFF
.	TRBV18	TRBJ2-5	TRBD1	TGTGCCAGCTCACCATTTGTTGAAACAGGGGGCGACGAGACCCAGTACTTC	CASSPFVETGGDETQYF
once	TRBV7-9	TRBJ2-7	.	TGTGCCAGCGGGGCGGCAGGCTACGAGCAGTACTTC	CASGAAGYEQYF
.	TRBV5-1	TRBJ2-1	.	TGCGCCAGCAGCAGCCGATTAGGACAAGAATTCAATGAGCAGTTCTTC	CASSSRLGQEFNEQFF
.	TRBV5-6	TRBJ2-5	TRBD2	TGTGCCAGCAGCCCAGGACTAGCGGGAGAGTTTCGGGAGACCCAGTACTTC	CASSPGLAGEFRETQYF
.	TRBV18	TRBJ1-1	TRBD1	TGTGCCAGCTCACGGTATCAGGGGGCCAGGGGAACTGAAGCTTTCTTT	CASSRYQGARGTEAFF
once	TRBV28	TRBJ2-7	TRBD1	TGTGCCAGCAGTTTATATCCCAGGGGGAGCTCCTACGAGCAGTACTTC	CASSLYPRGSSYEQYF
.	TRBV2	TRBJ1-4	.	TGTGCCACCGCCGGGGAAGGGAATGAAAAACTGTTTTTT	CATAGEGNEKLFF
.	TRBV27	TRBJ2-3	TRBD2	TGTGCCAGCAGTTTGGGACTAGCGGGAGGAATCGATACGCAGTATTTT	CASSLGLAGGIDTQYF
.	TRBV15	TRBJ2-1	TRBD1	TGTGCCACCAGCAGGGGAGGACAGGGTAGATTCCGGGCCAATGAGCAGTTCTTC	CATSRGGQGRFRANEQFF
few	TRBV6-5	TRBJ2-7	.	TGTGCCAGCAGCCCTGACCGGGGCTCCTACGAGCAGTACTTC	CASSPDRGSYEQYF
.	TRBV27	TRBJ1-5	.	TGTGCCAGCAGTTACCGCTCCTACAGCAATCAGCCCCAGCATTTT	CASSYRSYSNQPQHF
.	TRBV5-4	TRBJ1-1	.	TGTGCCAGCAGTAGTAACAGGTGGGAGAACACTGAAGCTTTCTTT	CASSSNRWENTEAFF
.	TRBV27	TRBJ2-7	TRBD2	TGTGCCAGCAGTGTTAACTTGGGGGGGTACCACGAGCAGTACTTC	CASSVNLGGYHEQYF
.	TRBV6-5	TRBJ1-2	.	TGTGCCACGGGAACAGGGAGCTATGGCTACACCTTC	CATGTGSYGYTF
.	TRBV6-6	TRBJ2-1	TRBD1	TGTGCCAGCAGTTACTCAGGGGGCGGGCGAAATGAGCAGTTCTTC	CASSYSGGGRNEQFF
.	TRBV28	TRBJ2-1	TRBD1	TGTGCCAGCAGTTCCACAGGGGCGGGTGAGCAGTTCTTC	CASSSTGAGEQFF
.	TRBV29-1	TRBJ2-5	TRBD2	TGCAGCGTTAGCGGGAGGGCCTCCGAGACCCAGTACTTC	CSVSGRASETQYF
.	TRBV12-2	TRBJ1-5	.	TGTGCAAAGCACCGGGACAGGGGGGAGCCCCAGCATTTT	CAKHRDRGEPQHF
.	TRBV7-8	TRBJ2-5	TRBD2	TGTGCCAGCAGCTTAGTTCGCCTAGCGGGAGTGTTGGGAGAGACCCAGTACTTC	CASSLVRLAGVLGETQYF
.	TRBV7-9	TRBJ2-7	TRBD1	TGTGCCAGCAGCTTAGCGGAAAGCCGAACAGGGGCGTCCTACGAGCAGTACTTC	CASSLAESRTGASYEQYF
.	TRBV7-2	TRBJ2-5	.	TGTGCCAGCAGCTTAGTCGCGGGCGGGTATCAGACCCAGTACTTC	CASSLVAGGYQTQYF
once	TRBV5-1	TRBJ2-7	.	TGCGCCAGCAGCTTGGCGTCAGGGGTATCCTACGAGCAGTACTTC	CASSLASGVSYEQYF
once	TRBV27	TRBJ1-1	TRBD1	TGTGCCAGCAGTTTCTGGGACAGCCCGACTGAAGCTTTCTTT	CASSFWDSPTEAFF
.	TRBV18	TRBJ1-5	.	TGTGCCAGCTCACCGTCGACGGAGGGACAGCCCCAGCATTTT	CASSPSTEGQPQHF
.	TRBV5-4	TRBJ2-3	.	TGTGCCAGCAGCCTTGGTCGGTGGTTTCGCACAGATACGCAGTATTTT	CASSLGRWFRTDTQYF
.	TRBV6-5	TRBJ1-5	.	TGTGCCAGCCCCCCGGGGAGAGATCAGCCCCAGCATTTT	CASPPGRDQPQHF
.	TRBV10-3	TRBJ2-7	.	TGTGCCATCAGTGACGGGGGTACCTACGAGCAGTACTTC	CAISDGGTYEQYF
.	TRBV9	TRBJ2-2	TRBD1	TGTGCCAGCAGCACACGACAGGGCGGAGCCGGGGAGCTGTTTTTT	CASSTRQGGAGELFF
.	TRBV6-5	TRBJ2-1	.	TGTGCCAGCAGTTACAGCCGGGAAACTAAACAGTTCTTC	CASSYSRETKQFF
.	TRBV9	TRBJ1-1	TRBD1	TGTGCCAGCAGCGCTTACAGGGGATTGAACACTGAAGCTTTCTTT	CASSAYRGLNTEAFF
.	TRBV5-6	TRBJ2-4	.	TGTGCCAGCAGCTTGCGACTGGAGGGGGCCAAAAACATTCAGTACTTC	CASSLRLEGAKNIQYF
.	TRBV7-9	TRBJ1-2	.	TGTGCCAGCAGCGTGGGCCTGGGGCAACCTGGCTACACCTTC	CASSVGLGQPGYTF
.	TRBV27	TRBJ2-7	.	TGTGCCAGCAGTTTTAAGACAGCGTACGAGCAGTACTTC	CASSFKTAYEQYF
once	TRBV7-3	TRBJ2-3	TRBD2	TGTGCCACCAGAGCGGGGAGTTCGAACACAGATACGCAGTATTTT	CATRAGSSNTDTQYF
.	TRBV9	TRBJ2-7	TRBD2	TGTGCCAGCAGCGTAGACGCAGCGGGAGGAATAGAGCAGTACTTC	CASSVDAAGGIEQYF
.	TRBV30	TRBJ1-1	TRBD1	TGTGCCTGGAGTGTATGGACAGGGGGTTTTCGTGGTGAAGCTTTCTTT	CAWSVWTGGFRGEAFF